This entry lists 21 T cell receptor beta chains sequenced from one sample in a study of blood T cell repertoires in COVID-19. Produced via immunoSEQ multiplex PCR; TCRdb's table is partial and in-frame only. This repertoire shows roughly 250,000 clones, around 87% found once; its top ten account for about 6%. The sample was PBMCs or T cells enriched from blood (not recorded which). The source is a woman aged 25 to 39 with acute COVID-19.

This chain joins TRBV30 and TRBJ1-4; 7 positions match TRBD1. CDR1 and CDR2 from the germline V gene are GTSNPN and SVGIG (reference sequence). V lost 2 bases and J lost 3; bases outside the gene matches: 3. This CDR3 contains 14 residues. The CDR3 sequence is CAWSQGQPNEKLFF. CDR3 nucleotides: TGTGCCTGGAGTCAGGGACAGCCTAATGAAAAACTGTTTTTT.

Here the CDR3 DNA reads TGTGCCAGCAGACGAGACAGAGGAAGGCAGCCCCAGCATTTT. Residues: CASRRDRGRQPQHF. The J gene is TRBJ1-5, the V gene TRBV19; D is perhaps TRBD1 (5 bases). The CDR3 is 14 residues long. Germline CDR1 is LNHDA and CDR2 is SQIVND (reference sequence). Trimming stripped 9 bases from V and 7 bases from J, with 19 bases between.

This chain uses TRBV5-1 with TRBJ2-1, with 9 bases that match TRBD2. CDR3 length equals 14 residues. Germline lookup yields CDR1 SGHRS and CDR2 YFSETQ. V gave up 6 bases and J gave up 7 bases; unmatched junction bases: 8. CDR3 region: CASTLAGYANEQFF. Written as DNA, the CDR3 is TGCGCCAGCACTCTAGCGGGATATGCAAATGAGCAGTTCTTC.

The chain uses TRBV30 and TRBJ1-2; D is undetermined. The V end lost 5 bases, the J end lost 7 bases, and 20 bases lay between the germline ends. Germline CDR1 is GTSNPN and CDR2 is SVGIG (reference sequence). The CDR3 consists of 14 residues. The CDR3 reads CAWGTRGVGGGYTF. The CDR3 region has the DNA TGTGCCTGGGGAACCCGGGGTGTAGGAGGTGGCTACACCTTC.

This chain joins TRBV5-1 and TRBJ2-1; a weak D match, TRBD1 (6 bases). This CDR3 comprises 13 residues. V was pared by 3 bases and J by 7 bases, with 11 bases between. CDR1 is SGHRS, CDR2 YFSETQ, per germline. This chain's CDR3 is CASSSLQGNEQFF. CDR3 nucleotides: TGCGCCAGCAGCTCTTTACAGGGTAATGAGCAGTTCTTC.

V gene TRBV20-1 combines with J gene TRBJ2-3, with D perhaps TRBD2 (6 bases). Trimming pared 3 bases from V and 2 bases from J, leaving 12 bases between. Germline CDR1 and CDR2: DFQATT and SNEGSKA (reference sequence). The CDR3 runs to 14 residues. The DNA of the CDR3 is TGCAGTGCTAGTCGAGGCGGGGCCACAGATACGCAGTATTTT. Protein sequence: CSASRGGATDTQYF.

This chain uses TRBV5-1 with TRBJ2-3; the match to TRBD2 covers 7 bases. The length of the CDR3 is 17 residues. J gave up 1 base and V 6 bases, and 14 bases lay outside the gene matches. The germline CDR1 and CDR2 sequences are SGHRS and YFSETQ. The CDR3 bases are TGCGCCAGCACCCGGGGAAGGGGAGGGAGTGGCACAGATACGCAGTATTTT. It codes for CASTRGRGGSGTDTQYF.

CDR3 in amino acids: CASSQETRGGRSPLHF. In nucleotides, the CDR3 is TGTGCCAGCAGCCAGGAAACAAGGGGGGGGCGTTCACCCCTCCACTTT. The V gene is TRBV3-1 (or the pseudogene TRBV3-2), the J gene TRBJ1-6, with D possibly being TRBD1 (6 bases). The CDR3 is 16 residues long. V gave up 3 bases and J gave up 9 bases, with 18 bases separating them. CDR1 and CDR2 from the germline V gene are LGHDT and YNNKEL (reference sequence).

The chain employs TRBV5-1 and TRBJ2-1; D possibly corresponds to TRBD1 (6 bases). V lost 1 base, J lost 5 bases, and 13 bases lay in between. CDR1 SGHRS and CDR2 YFSETQ come from the germline V gene. This CDR3 contains 15 residues. The CDR3 reads CASSLSSGHNNEQFF. For the CDR3, the DNA is TGCGCCAGCAGCTTGTCCTCGGGACATAACAATGAGCAGTTCTTC.

The V call is TRBV11-1, the J call TRBJ2-7; TRBD2 aligns across 10 bases. CDR3 length equals 15 residues. Unmatched junction bases numbered 3, after V lost 2 bases and J lost 2 bases. In germline, CDR1 is SGHAT, CDR2 FQDESV (reference sequence). This CDR3 reads CASSLLSGGTYEQYF. The CDR3 DNA is TGTGCCAGCAGCTTACTTAGCGGGGGGACCTACGAGCAGTACTTC.

CDR3 coding DNA: TGCGCCGGCAACGACTCCCGGACTAGCGGAGAGACCCAGTACTTC. Translation gives CAGNDSRTSGETQYF. The chain couples TRBV10-1 to TRBJ2-5, with 10 bases fitting TRBD2. CDR1 is WNHNN, CDR2 SYGVQD, per germline (reference sequence). CDR3 length equals 15 residues. V shed 11 bases, J shed 4 bases, and the junction held 13 bases outside the gene matches.

The gene calls are TRBV6-5 and TRBJ1-4; 7 positions match TRBD1. Germline-derived CDR1 and CDR2 are MNHEY and SVGAGI. This CDR3 has 15 amino acids. The ends lost 1 base at V and 7 bases at J; junction bases unmatched: 6. As DNA, the CDR3 is TGTGCCAGCAGTTACTTCCGACAGGGAGGTGAAAAACTGTTTTTT. Its translation: CASSYFRQGGEKLFF.

V gene TRBV11-3 combines with J gene TRBJ2-3; TRBD2 aligns across 14 bases. From germline, CDR1 is SGHNT and CDR2 YENEEA. The J segment lost 4 bases and the V segment lost 5 bases, leaving 8 bases of the junction unmatched. This CDR3 has 17 residues. The CDR3 is CASSRKGLAGVADTQYF. CDR3 coding DNA: TGTGCCAGCAGCAGAAAGGGACTAGCGGGGGTCGCAGATACGCAGTATTTT.

V and J are TRBV20-1 and TRBJ2-7; unclear D gene. The CDR3 length is 11 residues. The V gene lost 1 base and the J gene lost 4 bases, with 5 bases spanning the gap. Germline loops: CDR1 DFQATT, CDR2 SNEGSKA (reference sequence). The CDR3 DNA follows: TGCAGTGCTAGAGCCTCTTACGAGCAGTACTTC. Its protein is CSARASYEQYF.

The J gene is TRBJ2-5, the V gene TRBV5-4, with TRBD2 as a possible D gene (6 bases). The germline CDR1 and CDR2 sequences are SGHNT and YYREEE (reference sequence). The CDR3 is made up of 16 amino acids. V was trimmed by 1 base and J by 0 bases, leaving 13 bases between them. CDR3 amino acids: CASSLNIWGDQETQYF. The CDR3 DNA reads TGTGCCAGCAGCTTGAACATTTGGGGGGACCAAGAGACCCAGTACTTC.

J is TRBJ1-5 and V is TRBV7-2; D is possibly TRBD1 (5 bases). CDR1 is SGHTA, CDR2 FQGNSA, per germline. V lost 4 bases, J lost 6 bases, and 10 bases lay in between. The CDR3 consists of 13 residues. As DNA, the CDR3 is TGTGCCAGCAGCTCTTGGGGGGGTCAGCCCCAGCATTTT. Translated: CASSSWGGQPQHF.

The CDR3 nucleotides are TGTGCCAGCAGTGTATACAGGACCCAAGAGACCCAGTACTTC. It encodes CASSVYRTQETQYF. V and J are TRBV2 and TRBJ2-5, with a tentative D call TRBD1 (5 bases). Germline V gene lookup returns CDR1 SNHLY and CDR2 FYNNEI. The CDR3 runs to 14 residues. The V end was cut by 4 bases, the J end by 1 base, with 10 bases between.

This chain joins TRBV29-1 and TRBJ1-2; 9 bases match TRBD1. CDR3 length equals 14 residues. Germline values: CDR1 SQVTM, CDR2 ANQGSEA. V gave up 3 bases and J gave up 7 bases; unmatched junction bases: 9. The CDR3 nucleotides are TGCAGCGTTGAGGGGCAACAGGGGGCGGGTGGCTACACCTTC. Protein product: CSVEGQQGAGGYTF.

The chain carries TRBV5-8 and TRBJ2-2; no definite D call. The germline CDR1 and CDR2 sequences are SGHTS and YDEGEE. Trimming took off 4 bases at V and 3 bases at J, with 4 bases between the two ends. The CDR3 totals 12 residues. The CDR3 sequence: CASSPYTGELFF. The CDR3 DNA reads as TGTGCCAGCAGCCCTTACACCGGGGAGCTGTTTTTT. Supplemented by reference TRBV5-8 and TRBJ2-2, the full variable domain reads EAGVTQSPTHLIKTRGQQATLRCSPISGHTSVYWYQQALGLGLQFLLWYDEGEERNRGNFPPRFSGRQFPNYSSELNVNALELEDSALYLCASSPYTGELFFGEGSRLTVL.

V gene TRBV28 combines with J gene TRBJ2-3; no firm D call. The germline V and J ends were trimmed by 2 bases and 5 bases, with 5 bases remaining between them. CDR1 and CDR2 from the germline V gene are MDHEN and SYDVKM. There are 12 residues in the CDR3. The CDR3 DNA follows: TGTGCCAGCAGTTTACCTCGAGATACGCAGTATTTT. Its translation: CASSLPRDTQYF.

This chain connects TRBV7-2 to TRBJ2-7, with D tentatively TRBD2 (6 bases). The CDR3 has 17 amino acids. V gave up 1 base and J gave up 0 bases, with 16 bases separating them. Germline V gene data show CDR1 as SGHTA and CDR2 as FQGNSA. This CDR3 is CASSLDGGGAVSYEQYF. The CDR3 DNA sequence: TGTGCCAGCAGCTTAGACGGAGGCGGGGCAGTCTCCTACGAGCAGTACTTC.